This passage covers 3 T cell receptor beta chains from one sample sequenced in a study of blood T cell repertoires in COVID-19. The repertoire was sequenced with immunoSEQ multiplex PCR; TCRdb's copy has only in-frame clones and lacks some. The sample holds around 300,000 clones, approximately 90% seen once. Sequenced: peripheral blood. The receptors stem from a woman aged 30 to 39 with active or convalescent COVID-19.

The CDR3 loop reads CASRLTGETQYF. CDR3 coding DNA: TGCGCCAGCCGATTGACTGGAGAGACCCAGTACTTC. This chain links TRBV5-1 with TRBJ2-5; D gene uncertain. V shed 7 bases and J shed 4 bases, with 11 bases lying between them. Germline V lookup: CDR1 SGHRS, CDR2 YFSETQ. CDR3 size: 12 residues.

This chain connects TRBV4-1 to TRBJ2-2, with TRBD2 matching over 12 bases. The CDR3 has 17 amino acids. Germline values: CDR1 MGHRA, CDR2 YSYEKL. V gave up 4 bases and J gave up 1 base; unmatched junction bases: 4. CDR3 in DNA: TGCGCCAGCAGCCTTAAGGGACTAGCGGGGAACACCGGGGAGCTGTTTTTT. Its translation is CASSLKGLAGNTGELFF.

CDR3: CATGRRYNEQFF. The CDR3 DNA reads as TGTGCCACAGGGCGTCGGTACAATGAGCAGTTCTTC. This chain uses TRBV19 with TRBJ2-1; D may be TRBD1 (5 bases). The CDR3 totals 12 residues. Germline V gene lookup returns CDR1 LNHDA and CDR2 SQIVND (reference sequence). Trimming took 10 bases from V and 4 from J, leaving 11 bases between them.